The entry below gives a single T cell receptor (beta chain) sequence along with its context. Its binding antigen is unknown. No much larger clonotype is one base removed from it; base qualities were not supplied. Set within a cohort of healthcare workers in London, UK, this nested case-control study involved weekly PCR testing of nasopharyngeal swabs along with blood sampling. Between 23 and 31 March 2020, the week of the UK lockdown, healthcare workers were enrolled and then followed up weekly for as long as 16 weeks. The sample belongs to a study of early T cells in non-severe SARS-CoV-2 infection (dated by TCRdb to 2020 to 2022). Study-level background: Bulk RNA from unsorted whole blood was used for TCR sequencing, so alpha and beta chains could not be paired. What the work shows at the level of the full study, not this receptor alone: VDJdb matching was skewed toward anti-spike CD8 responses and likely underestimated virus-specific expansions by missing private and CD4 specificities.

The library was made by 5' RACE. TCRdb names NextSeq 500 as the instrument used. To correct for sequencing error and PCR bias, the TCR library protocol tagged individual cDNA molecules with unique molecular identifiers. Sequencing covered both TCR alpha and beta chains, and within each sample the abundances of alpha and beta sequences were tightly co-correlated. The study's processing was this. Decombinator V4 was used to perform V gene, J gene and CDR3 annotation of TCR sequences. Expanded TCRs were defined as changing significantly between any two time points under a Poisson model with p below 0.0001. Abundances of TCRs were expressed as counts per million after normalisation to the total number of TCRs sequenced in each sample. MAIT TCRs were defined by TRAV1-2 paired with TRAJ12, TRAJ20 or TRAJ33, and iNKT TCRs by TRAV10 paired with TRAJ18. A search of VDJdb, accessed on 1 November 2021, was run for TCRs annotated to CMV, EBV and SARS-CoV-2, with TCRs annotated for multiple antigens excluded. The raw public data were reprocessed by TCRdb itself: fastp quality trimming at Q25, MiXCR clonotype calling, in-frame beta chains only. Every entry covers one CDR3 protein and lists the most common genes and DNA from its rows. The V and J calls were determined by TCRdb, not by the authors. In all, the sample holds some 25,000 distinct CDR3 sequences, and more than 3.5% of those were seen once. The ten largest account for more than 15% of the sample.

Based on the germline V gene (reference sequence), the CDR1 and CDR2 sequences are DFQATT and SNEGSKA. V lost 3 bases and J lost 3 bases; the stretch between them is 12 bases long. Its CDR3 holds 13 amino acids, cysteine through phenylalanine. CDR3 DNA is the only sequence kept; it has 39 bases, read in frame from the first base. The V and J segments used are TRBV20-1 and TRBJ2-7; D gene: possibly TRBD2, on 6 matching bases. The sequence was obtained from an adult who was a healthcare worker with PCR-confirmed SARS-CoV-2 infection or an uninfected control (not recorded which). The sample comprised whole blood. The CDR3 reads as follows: CSARRDGYYEQYF. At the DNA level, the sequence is TGCAGTGCTAGGCGGGACGGCTACTACGAGCAGTACTTC.